Shown below are 29 T cell receptor beta chains from a single sample sequenced in a study of PD-L1 blockade in urothelial cancer. Time point given: pretreatment peripheral blood. Assay: immunoSEQ multiplex PCR; the TCRdb copy retains only in-frame clones and omits some. Of some 50,000 clones in the sample, 87% were seen once. Specimen: PBMCs, collected around atezolizumab (anti-PD-L1) treatment. These receptors all come from a woman aged 55-69 years with urothelial cancer.

V and J are TRBV4-1 and TRBJ1-5; D gene unclear. CDR3 length: 14 residues. Trimming removed 0 bases from V and 5 bases from J, with 8 bases in between. Germline CDR1 MGHRA, CDR2 YSYEKL. Here the CDR3 reads CASSQDPQDQPQHF. CDR3 coding DNA: TGCGCCAGCAGCCAAGATCCCCAGGATCAGCCCCAGCATTTT.

The chain recombines TRBV5-1 with TRBJ1-2; TRBD1 matches at 10 bases. The germline V gene encodes CDR1 SGHRS and CDR2 YFSETQ. This CDR3 region has 14 residues. With V trimmed by 0 bases and J by 6 bases, 2 bases remained unmatched. CDR3 sequence (DNA): TGCGCCAGCAGCTTGGGGGGACAGGGGAATGGCTACACCTTC. It codes for CASSLGGQGNGYTF. Based on the CDR3 plus reference TRBV5-1 and TRBJ1-2, the full variable domain is KAGVTQTPRYLIKTRGQQVTLSCSPISGHRSVSWYQQTPGQGLQFLFEYFSETQRNKGNFPGRFSGRQFSNSRSEMNVSTLELGDSALYLCASSLGGQGNGYTFGSGTRLTVV.

The V and J genes are TRBV18 and TRBJ2-3, with no clear D. This CDR3 comprises 14 residues. The germline V and J ends were trimmed by 3 bases and 0 bases, with 7 bases remaining between them. Germline CDR1 and CDR2: KGHSH and LQKENI. For the CDR3, the DNA is TGTGCCAGCTCACCTCCACTAAGCACAGATACGCAGTATTTT. Encoded protein: CASSPPLSTDTQYF.

The V gene is TRBV7-2, the J gene TRBJ2-3; weak D call: TRBD2 (6 bases). This CDR3 has 13 amino acids. Germline loops: CDR1 SGHTA, CDR2 FQGNSA. Trimming took 5 bases from V and 8 from J, leaving 14 bases between them. CDR3 residues: CASSTGLGGTQYF. The CDR3 region has the DNA TGTGCCAGCAGCACGGGACTGGGAGGTACGCAGTATTTT.

This chain connects TRBV19 to TRBJ2-7; D may be TRBD1 (6 bases). Trimming cost V 6 bases and J 4 bases, with 10 bases left between them. The length of the CDR3 is 12 residues. CDR1 and CDR2 (germline): LNHDA, SQIVND (reference sequence). The CDR3 DNA reads TGTGCCAGTAGCCAACAGGGTTACGAGCAGTACTTC. Protein: CASSQQGYEQYF.

The chain carries TRBV19 and TRBJ2-7; maybe TRBD1 (5 bases). Per germline, CDR1 LNHDA and CDR2 SQIVND (reference sequence). Trimming left V 5 bases short and J 6 bases short, with 14 bases between. This CDR3 region has 13 residues. The CDR3 DNA is TGTGCCAGTAGTGCTGACGGTGGGGCCGAGCAGTACTTC. It codes for CASSADGGAEQYF. Variable domain in full (rest from reference TRBV19 and TRBJ2-7): DGGITQSPKYLFRKEGQNVTLSCEQNLNHDAMYWYRQDPGQGLRLIYYSQIVNDFQKGDIAEGYSVSREKKESFPLTVTSAQKNPTAFYLCASSADGGAEQYFGPGTRLTVT.

This chain joins TRBV27 and TRBJ1-1, with no clear D. Trimming shortened V by 6 bases and J by 7 bases, and 21 bases separated the two germline ends. In germline, CDR1 is MNHEY, CDR2 SMNVEV (reference sequence). The CDR3 length is 15 residues. CDR3 in DNA: TGTGCCAGCAGGACCGCAGACGGACTCCAACGTGAAGCTTTCTTT. This sequence encodes CASRTADGLQREAFF.

V usage is TRBV4-3 and J usage is TRBJ2-1, with 7 bases matching TRBD1. J gave up 7 bases and V 3 bases, and 12 bases lay outside the gene matches. The CDR3 extends over 16 amino acids. The germline CDR1 and CDR2 sequences are LGHNA and YSLEER. This CDR3 reads CASSHPASGRGNEQFF. Here the CDR3 DNA reads TGCGCCAGCAGCCATCCCGCCAGCGGCAGGGGGAATGAGCAGTTCTTC.

The V and J genes are TRBV7-3 and TRBJ1-2; 7 nucleotides agree with TRBD1. The V gene's germline CDR1 is SGHTA and CDR2 FQGTGA. The CDR3 has 14 residues. V shed 0 bases, J shed 4 bases, and the junction held 2 bases outside the gene matches. The CDR3 loop reads CASSLTRDSYGYTF. CDR3 nucleotide sequence: TGTGCCAGCAGCTTAACAAGGGACAGCTATGGCTACACCTTC.

This chain links TRBV28 with TRBJ1-2; 7 bases match TRBD1. V shed 6 bases and J 0 bases; nucleotides not matched to a gene: 10. CDR1 is MDHEN and CDR2 is SYDVKM in the germline V gene. The CDR3 is made up of 16 amino acids. The CDR3: CASRPQGQIANYGYTF. Written as DNA, the CDR3 is TGTGCCAGCAGACCACAGGGGCAGATAGCTAACTATGGCTACACCTTC.

The chain links TRBV19 to TRBJ2-2, with a tentative D call TRBD2 (5 bases). Trimming removed 6 bases from V and 11 bases from J, with 16 bases in between. Germline CDR1 reads LNHDA; CDR2 reads SQIVND (reference sequence). The CDR3 length is 13 residues. The CDR3 coding sequence is TGTGCCAGTAGGGTAGGAAGCCGGGGTGAGCTGTTTTTT. It encodes CASRVGSRGELFF. Full variable domain (remainder filled in from reference TRBV19 and TRBJ2-2): DGGITQSPKYLFRKEGQNVTLSCEQNLNHDAMYWYRQDPGQGLRLIYYSQIVNDFQKGDIAEGYSVSREKKESFPLTVTSAQKNPTAFYLCASRVGSRGELFFGEGSRLTVL.

The chain recombines TRBV28 with TRBJ1-1; D is unresolved. This CDR3 spans 14 amino acids. Deletions cut 3 bases from V and 3 bases from J, with 11 bases between. CDR1 and CDR2 (germline): MDHEN, SYDVKM. In nucleotides, the CDR3 is TGTGCCAGCAGTTTGTCTTCCCTACACACTGAAGCTTTCTTT. Protein product: CASSLSSLHTEAFF.

V and J are TRBV4-1 and TRBJ1-1; maybe TRBD1 (6 bases). The CDR3 sequence is 13 residues long. Per germline, CDR1 MGHRA and CDR2 YSYEKL. V dropped 2 bases and J dropped 3 bases, with 7 bases sitting between them. The CDR3: CASSQTGYTEAFF. The CDR3 nucleotides read TGCGCCAGCAGCCAAACAGGGTACACTGAAGCTTTCTTT.

V is TRBV4-3 and J is TRBJ2-7, with a weak D call TRBD2 (7 bases). This CDR3 has 15 amino acids. CDR1 and CDR2 (germline): LGHNA, YSLEER. Trimming took off 2 bases at V and 3 bases at J, with 14 bases between the two ends. The DNA of the CDR3 is TGCGCCAGCAGCCAATACGGGGGGCCGATCTACGAGCAGTACTTC. This translates into CASSQYGGPIYEQYF.

V and J are TRBV28 and TRBJ2-1; D might be TRBD1 (5 bases). The CDR3 has 12 amino acids. Germline CDR1 reads MDHEN; CDR2 reads SYDVKM. V was trimmed by 9 bases and J by 3 bases, leaving 9 bases between them. The chain's CDR3 is CASQGGYNEQFF. The CDR3 coding sequence is TGTGCCAGTCAGGGTGGCTACAATGAGCAGTTCTTC.

This clone was seen just once. The rearrangement joins TRBV28 to TRBJ2-7; TRBD2 might be the D (6 bases). There are 15 residues in the CDR3. Germline assignment: CDR1 MDHEN and CDR2 SYDVKM. Trimming left V 6 bases short and J 4 bases short, with 19 bases between. The DNA of the CDR3 is TGTGCCAGCAGAACCTCGGGACTCGCAGGTTACGAGCAGTACTTC. Residues: CASRTSGLAGYEQYF. Supplemented by reference TRBV28 and TRBJ2-7, the full variable domain reads DVKVTQSSRYLVKRTGEKVFLECVQDMDHENMFWYRQDPGLGLRLIYFSYDVKMKEKGDIPEGYSVSREKKERFSLILESASTNQTSMYLCASRTSGLAGYEQYFGPGTRLTVT.

The genes are TRBV19 and TRBJ1-2; the D is unclear. Germline CDR1 reads LNHDA; CDR2 reads SQIVND (reference sequence). Deletions cut 5 bases from V and 10 bases from J, with 20 bases between. The CDR3 runs to 14 residues. CDR3 sequence: CASSSSPRSGDYTF. CDR3 bases: TGTGCCAGTAGTTCGAGTCCTCGGAGCGGTGACTACACCTTC.

The gene calls are TRBV21-1 and TRBJ2-1; TRBD2, the D gene given by the table, was not confirmed from the DNA. TRBV21-1 is given as a pseudogene. The length of the CDR3 is 16 residues. The CDR3 reads CASSKGMGGPYNEQFF. The CDR3 nucleotides are TGTGCCAGCAGCAAAGGGATGGGAGGGCCTTACAATGAGCAGTTCTTC.

CDR3 sequence reads: CASSGGGSGRFDTQYF. CDR3 coding DNA: TGTGCCAGCAGCGGGGGGGGTAGCGGGAGATTTGATACGCAGTATTTT. V and J are TRBV9 and TRBJ2-3; 9 bases line up with TRBD2. In germline, CDR1 is SGDLS, CDR2 YYNGEE. There are 16 residues in the CDR3. V shed 3 bases and J 6 bases; nucleotides not matched to a gene: 11.

This sequence joins TRBV9 and TRBJ2-7; 8 positions match TRBD1. CDR3 length: 15 residues. V was clipped by 0 bases and J by 3 bases; unmatched bases: 5. Per the germline V gene, CDR1 is SGDLS and CDR2 is YYNGEE. The CDR3 DNA sequence: TGTGCCAGCAGCGTAGCGCCGGGACAGGACTACGAGCAGTACTTC. Protein sequence: CASSVAPGQDYEQYF.

V gene TRBV10-3 combines with J gene TRBJ2-4, with no clear D. The germline gives CDR1 ENHRY, CDR2 SYGVKD. Trimming cost V 7 bases and J 7 bases, with 11 bases left between them. The CDR3 sequence is 12 residues long. The CDR3 here is CAITRVENIQYF. The CDR3 bases are TGTGCCATCACACGGGTTGAGAACATTCAGTACTTC.

V and J are TRBV7-9 and TRBJ2-7, with D tentatively TRBD1 (6 bases). This CDR3 spans 14 amino acids. The germline V gene has CDR1 SEHNR and CDR2 FQNEAQ (reference sequence). Trimming removed 4 bases at V and 3 bases at J, with 13 bases between. The CDR3 nucleotides read TGTGCCAGCAGCTCGACAGGTAGTGACTACGAGCAGTACTTC. This translates into CASSSTGSDYEQYF.

The chain has TRBV5-1 and TRBJ2-1, with 8 bases that match TRBD2. V shed 0 bases and J 4 bases; nucleotides not matched to a gene: 6. The germline CDR1 and CDR2 sequences are SGHRS and YFSETQ. CDR3 length: 16 amino acids. The CDR3 DNA sequence: TGCGCCAGCAGCTTGGCCGGGACTAGGGCTTACAATGAGCAGTTCTTC. It translates to CASSLAGTRAYNEQFF.

The rearrangement links TRBV6-6 to TRBJ1-1; no reliable D call. CDR1 is MNHNY, CDR2 SVGAGI, per germline (reference sequence). This CDR3 has 14 amino acids. Deletions cut 2 bases from V and 5 bases from J, with 12 bases between. The CDR3 reads CASSYPLDGTEAFF. Here the CDR3 DNA reads TGTGCCAGCAGTTACCCACTCGACGGGACTGAAGCTTTCTTT.

The chain has TRBV28 and TRBJ1-5, with D possibly being TRBD1 (5 bases). Germline loops: CDR1 MDHEN, CDR2 SYDVKM. The CDR3 extends over 15 amino acids. Trimming left V 3 bases short and J 7 bases short, with 16 bases between. The DNA of the CDR3 is TGTGCCAGCAGTTTGTTGGGAGGGAGGGGCCAGCCCCAGCATTTT. Protein: CASSLLGGRGQPQHF.

The V and J genes are TRBV18 and TRBJ2-2; D uncertain. V dropped 1 base and J dropped 5 bases, with 11 bases sitting between them. The germline gives CDR1 KGHSH, CDR2 LQKENI. The CDR3 is 15 residues long. CDR3 bases: TGTGCCAGCTCACCACGTACAGCCCCGACCGGGGAGCTGTTTTTT. It codes for CASSPRTAPTGELFF.

This clone was seen more than once but under ten times. V gene TRBV19 combines with J gene TRBJ1-4; no definite D call. In germline, CDR1 is LNHDA, CDR2 SQIVND (reference sequence). This CDR3 region has 12 residues. The V and J ends lost 4 bases and 8 bases respectively, with 8 bases between them. The chain's CDR3 is CASSKEDEKLFF. As DNA, the CDR3 is TGTGCCAGTAGTAAGGAGGACGAAAAACTGTTTTTT.

V gene TRBV29-1 combines with J gene TRBJ2-5; D is uncertain. The CDR3 runs 12 residues. The germline V and J ends were trimmed by 8 bases and 0 bases, with 10 bases remaining between them. Germline assignment: CDR1 SQVTM and CDR2 ANQGSEA. The CDR3 DNA sequence: TGCAGCCTCTCGGTGGACCAAGAGACCCAGTACTTC. It is translated as CSLSVDQETQYF. Full variable domain (missing parts from reference TRBV29-1 and TRBJ2-5): SAVISQKPSRDICQRGTSLTIQCQVDSQVTMMFWYRQQPGQSLTLIATANQGSEATYESGFVIDKFPISRPNLTFSTLTVSNMSPEDSSIYLCSLSVDQETQYFGPGTRLLVL.

V and J are TRBV27 and TRBJ1-1, with D perhaps TRBD1 (5 bases). CDR1 is MNHEY, CDR2 SMNVEV, per germline (reference sequence). The CDR3 covers 13 residues. Trimming removed 5 bases at V and 1 base at J, with 8 bases between. In nucleotides, the CDR3 is TGTGCCAGCAGTATCGGACAGAACACTGAAGCTTTCTTT. This gives the protein CASSIGQNTEAFF.